This T cell receptor beta chain was profiled in a study of control samples from healthy donors and cancer patients. The assay was immunoSEQ multiplex PCR, and TCRdb's table has in-frame clones only and misses some. The sample yields 98,000 or so clones, about 80% seen once. This CDR3 is 11 amino acids long. Trimming pared 7 bases from V and 4 bases from J, leaving 8 bases between. The germline V gene encodes CDR1 SQVTM and CDR2 ANQGSEA. Sequencing used blood. The sequence came from a woman aged 25 to 39 in good health. The J gene is TRBJ1-3, the V gene TRBV29-1, with D uncertain. CDR3 nucleotide sequence: TGCAGCGCCGGGTGGGGAAACACCATATATTTT. Translation: CSAGWGNTIYF.